In its sample, the clone carrying this T cell receptor (beta chain) was seen once. Repertoires were generated with immunoSEQ multiplex PCR, while TCRdb's copy carries only in-frame clones and drops some. The table lists around 100,000 clones, 80% to 90% of them singletons. These data originate in a study of blood T cell repertoires in COVID-19. Whole-study context: The samples span acute and convalescent COVID-19 from the United States, Italy and Spain.

Unmatched junction bases numbered 5, after V lost 5 bases and J lost 1 base. The CDR3 totals 15 residues. Germline V gene lookup returns CDR1 SEHNR and CDR2 FQNEAQ (reference sequence). V usage is TRBV7-9 and J usage is TRBJ2-7; 10 nucleotides align to TRBD1. The receptor was isolated from a man aged 50 or older with acute or convalescent COVID-19. Sequenced input: peripheral blood. CDR3 coding DNA: TGTGCCAGCAGCCCACCGGGACAGGGGTCCTACGAGCAGTACTTC. It codes for CASSPPGQGSYEQYF.